What follows are 18 T cell receptor beta chains derived from one specimen sequenced in a study of OX40 agonist ivuxolimab in advanced cancers. The method was immunoSEQ multiplex PCR; TCRdb's version includes in-frame clones alone and lacks a portion of them. The sample contains 45,000 or so clones, 88% of which appear only once. This sample comprised CD4+ or CD8+ T cells sorted from blood, obtained in a trial of the OX40 agonist ivuxolimab. These receptors were taken from an adult with an advanced solid tumor such as melanoma, head and neck, liver or kidney cancer.

This chain uses TRBV5-8 with TRBJ1-2; no definite D call. In germline, CDR1 is SGHTS, CDR2 YDEGEE. CDR3 length: 11 amino acids. With 10 bases removed from V and 4 bases from J, the gap between germline ends came to 11 bases. The CDR3 protein is CAWRVPYGYTF. CDR3 bases: TGTGCCTGGAGGGTCCCCTATGGCTACACCTTC.

In this sample, this clone is medium-sized. A junction boundary mismatches the germline segment, possibly from a read error. The chain recombines TRBV14 with TRBJ1-4; no reliable D call. This CDR3 contains 12 residues. Germline V lookup: CDR1 SGHDN, CDR2 FVKESK. CDR3 amino acids: CASSQDSVNLIF. The CDR3 DNA reads TGTGCCAGCAGCCAAGATAGTGTAAACTTGATTTTT.

The J gene is TRBJ1-2, the V gene TRBV7-7; TRBD1 matches at 9 bases. This CDR3 has 15 amino acids. Per germline, CDR1 SSHAT and CDR2 FNYEAQ (reference sequence). Trimming cost V 1 base and J 8 bases; bases outside gene matches: 8. CDR3 coding DNA: TGTGCCAGCAGCTTAGAAGAGACAGGGGGGCGAGGCTACACCTTC. Encoded protein: CASSLEETGGRGYTF.

The chain joins TRBV7-9 to TRBJ1-4; D remains ambiguous. Germline V gene data show CDR1 as SEHNR and CDR2 as FQNEAQ (reference sequence). This CDR3 has 12 amino acids. V was trimmed by 1 base and J by 8 bases, leaving 5 bases between them. The CDR3 sequence is CASSLEREKLFF. CDR3 nucleotides: TGTGCCAGCAGCTTAGAAAGGGAAAAACTGTTTTTT.

The chain combines TRBV19 with TRBJ1-5; D remains unclear. V dropped 7 bases and J dropped 2 bases, with 18 bases sitting between them. This CDR3 comprises 16 residues. Germline assignment: CDR1 LNHDA and CDR2 SQIVND (reference sequence). The CDR3 DNA follows: TGTGCCAGTACTTTCCGGGATAGGGAGCGCAATCAGCCCCAGCATTTT. Protein product: CASTFRDRERNQPQHF.

In its sample, this clone was seen once. The J gene is TRBJ2-2, the V gene TRBV27, with TRBD2 matching 12 bases. The CDR3 is made up of 17 amino acids. CDR1 is MNHEY and CDR2 is SMNVEV in the germline V gene (reference sequence). V dropped 6 bases and J dropped 7; count of bases not matched to a gene: 12. The CDR3 protein is CASSPWLAGGPGGELFF. The CDR3 DNA is TGTGCCAGCAGCCCGTGGCTAGCGGGGGGGCCGGGCGGGGAGCTGTTTTTT.

The rearrangement links TRBV4-1 to TRBJ2-1; D perhaps matches TRBD2 (6 bases). The CDR3 runs to 15 residues. Trimming took off 2 bases at V and 7 bases at J, with 15 bases between the two ends. Per the germline V gene, CDR1 is MGHRA and CDR2 is YSYEKL. CDR3 nucleotide sequence: TGCGCCAGCAGCCAATCGGGGTTGGAGGGGAATGAGCAGTTCTTC. Translated: CASSQSGLEGNEQFF.

The chain carries TRBV30 and TRBJ1-3; D remains unclear. Trimming cost V 5 bases and J 5 bases, with 13 bases left between them. The germline V gene encodes CDR1 GTSNPN and CDR2 SVGIG (reference sequence). The length of the CDR3 is 13 residues. The CDR3 region is CAWGLGFRNTIYF. CDR3 nucleotides: TGTGCCTGGGGATTGGGGTTCCGAAACACCATATATTTT.

This chain's CDR3 is CASSLDVGPYEQYF. The CDR3 DNA is TGTGCCAGCAGTTTAGACGTCGGACCCTACGAGCAGTACTTC. The chain carries TRBV28 and TRBJ2-7; D unclear. From germline, CDR1 is MDHEN and CDR2 SYDVKM. The CDR3 consists of 14 residues. The germline V and J ends were trimmed by 2 bases and 2 bases, with 10 bases remaining between them.

The CDR3 protein is CASSALQGYYGYTF. In nucleotides, the CDR3 is TGTGCCAGCAGTGCGCTACAGGGTTACTATGGCTACACCTTC. This rearrangement joins TRBV2 to TRBJ1-2; D possibly corresponds to TRBD1 (6 bases). Per the germline V gene, CDR1 is SNHLY and CDR2 is FYNNEI. This CDR3 has 14 amino acids. V dropped 4 bases and J dropped 3 bases, with 12 bases sitting between them.

This clone appeared once. The chain has TRBV15 and TRBJ1-2; 10 bases agree with TRBD1. Germline CDR1 and CDR2: LNHNV and YYDKDF (reference sequence). V shed 3 bases and J 4 bases; nucleotides not matched to a gene: 5. CDR3 length: 15 residues. Written as DNA, the CDR3 is TGTGCCACCAGCAGGACAGGGGGCGAGACCTATGGCTACACCTTC. Its translation is CATSRTGGETYGYTF.

Comment on this clone: One end of the junction fails to match germline, which may point to a read error. Other DNA variants within this sample encode the same CDR3. The chain recombines TRBV27 with TRBJ2-7, with D possibly matching TRBD1 (6 bases). Germline V gene sequence: CDR1 MNHEY, CDR2 SMNVEV (reference sequence). This CDR3 has 13 amino acids. The CDR3 loop reads CASSFAGANEQYF. In nucleotides, the CDR3 is TGTGCCAGCAGTTTTGCAGGGGCGAACGAGCAATACTTC.

The chain combines TRBV6-5 with TRBJ1-2; 9 bases are a match to TRBD1. Trimming cost V 2 bases and J 6 bases; bases outside gene matches: 7. Germline loops: CDR1 MNHEY, CDR2 SVGAGI. The CDR3 contains 15 residues. This chain's CDR3 is CASSYGTGMGDGYTF. The CDR3 DNA sequence: TGTGCCAGCAGTTACGGGACAGGGATGGGGGATGGCTACACCTTC.

Details on this clone: The conserved final phenylalanine or tryptophan is absent from the CDR3, which likely points to a read error. Because the CDR3's place on the DNA is in doubt, the DNA is left out and the CDR3 is given as listed by TCRdb. The J gene is TRBJ1-2, the V gene TRBV21-1. TRBV21-1 is deemed a pseudogene. The CDR3 region is 15 residues in length, termini included. This CDR3 is CASSKEFGEKSNALV.

This chain connects TRBV4-1 to TRBJ1-1, with 7 positions matching TRBD1. Germline V gene sequence: CDR1 MGHRA, CDR2 YSYEKL. The V and J ends lost 0 bases and 2 bases, in that order; junction bases with no gene match: 3. CDR3 length: 15 residues. The CDR3 DNA is TGCGCCAGCAGCCAAGAAGACAGGGCAAACACTGAAGCTTTCTTT. Translated: CASSQEDRANTEAFF.

The chain links TRBV5-4 to TRBJ2-1, with 7 bases identical to TRBD2. CDR1 is SGHNT and CDR2 is YYREEE in the germline V gene (reference sequence). V trimming: 4 bases; J trimming: 8 bases; junction bases outside the gene matches: 3. This CDR3 comprises 12 residues. CDR3 sequence (DNA): TGTGCCAGCAGCCCGGGGGGTCATGAGCAGTTCTTC. Protein product: CASSPGGHEQFF.

J is TRBJ2-1 and V is TRBV19, with D perhaps TRBD1 (5 bases). This CDR3 has 14 residues. Trimming removed 4 bases from V and 5 bases from J, with 12 bases in between. Germline V CDR1 and CDR2: LNHDA, SQIVND (reference sequence). The CDR3 sequence: CASSTPGAHNEQFF. CDR3 in DNA: TGTGCCAGTAGTACCCCTGGGGCACACAATGAGCAGTTCTTC.

This clone has only one observation. The V gene is TRBV4-3, the J gene TRBJ1-1, with 12 bases matching TRBD1. Germline V gene lookup returns CDR1 LGHNA and CDR2 YSLEER. There are 16 residues in the CDR3. V gave up 5 bases and J gave up 1 base; unmatched junction bases: 5. CDR3 sequence reads: CASSSGTGGRNTEAFF. The CDR3 DNA follows: TGCGCCAGCAGCTCTGGGACAGGGGGCCGGAACACTGAAGCTTTCTTT.